Following are 9 T cell receptor beta chains from one sample sequenced in a study of siplizumab effects on memory and regulatory T cells. Clones were read by immunoSEQ multiplex PCR, and TCRdb kept only the in-frame ones, dropping some. The table has around 100,000 clones, 94% seen once. Sequencing input: non-Treg CD4+ T cells sorted from blood. All receptors derive from a human donor in good health.

The rearrangement joins TRBV7-9 to TRBJ1-5; TRBD1 might be the D (6 bases). Trimming removed 1 base at V and 0 bases at J, with 10 bases between. Germline CDR1 and CDR2: SEHNR and FQNEAQ (reference sequence). CDR3 length: 16 amino acids. CDR3 loop: CASSLGAGASNQPQHF. The CDR3 nucleotides read TGTGCCAGCAGCTTAGGGGCGGGGGCTAGCAATCAGCCCCAGCATTTT.

The chain couples TRBV19 to TRBJ1-3; a weak D match, TRBD1 (5 bases). This CDR3 contains 14 residues. V was cut by 7 bases and J by 4 bases, with 14 bases left in between. Germline V gene lookup returns CDR1 LNHDA and CDR2 SQIVND (reference sequence). CDR3 in DNA: TGTGCCAGTATCCCTGGGCAGGGAGGAAACACCATATATTTT. Its protein is CASIPGQGGNTIYF.

The chain carries TRBV7-3 and TRBJ2-3, with a tentative D call TRBD1 (6 bases). The CDR3 is 14 residues long. Germline V gives CDR1 SGHTA, CDR2 FQGTGA. V was shortened by 4 bases and J by 4 bases, with 12 bases between the two germline ends. The CDR3 region is CASSSGPGADTQYF. The CDR3, as DNA: TGTGCCAGCAGCTCCGGCCCAGGGGCAGATACGCAGTATTTT.

V usage is TRBV4-2 and J usage is TRBJ2-7; the D call may be TRBD1 or TRBD2 (7 bases each). Per the germline V gene, CDR1 is LGHNA and CDR2 is YNFKEQ. The CDR3 is made up of 15 amino acids. The V end was cut by 5 bases, the J end by 1 base, with 15 bases between. CDR3 sequence reads: CASSKSGTVSYEQYF. The CDR3 DNA is TGTGCCAGCAGCAAAAGCGGGACAGTATCCTACGAGCAGTACTTC.

CDR3 loop: CASRYTTGATNEKLFF. In nucleotides, the CDR3 is TGTGCCAGCAGATACACGACAGGAGCAACTAATGAAAAACTGTTTTTT. The V call is TRBV6-6, the J call TRBJ1-4, with D possibly TRBD1 on 6 matching bases. V lost 6 bases and J 0 bases, leaving 14 bases between the germline ends. The CDR3 is 16 residues long. Germline values: CDR1 MNHNY, CDR2 SVGAGI (reference sequence).

The V and J genes are TRBV2 and TRBJ2-2; TRBD2 matches at 9 bases. CDR3 length: 14 residues. The germline CDR1 and CDR2 sequences are SNHLY and FYNNEI. DNA for the CDR3: TGTGCAGGGGCGCGGGAGGGCCGGACCGGGGAGCTGTTTTTT. It encodes CAGAREGRTGELFF.

The genes are TRBV18 and TRBJ2-1, with 8 bases lining up with TRBD2. The germline CDR1 and CDR2 sequences are KGHSH and LQKENI. The trim removed 6 bases at V and 5 bases at J, leaving 18 bases unmatched. The CDR3 contains 18 residues. The chain's CDR3 is CASSQTLLTSAVNNEQFF. In DNA, the CDR3 is TGTGCCAGCTCTCAAACCTTATTGACTAGCGCAGTCAACAATGAGCAGTTCTTC.

The chain recombines TRBV5-6 with TRBJ1-2, with D unresolved. CDR3 length: 14 amino acids. V lost 0 bases, J lost 4 bases, and 10 bases lay in between. CDR1 SGHDT and CDR2 YYEEEE come from the germline V gene. The CDR3 region is CASSLEQSRYGYTF. In DNA, the CDR3 is TGTGCCAGCAGCTTGGAACAGTCACGCTATGGCTACACCTTC.

The chain is built from TRBV5-1 and TRBJ1-5; 7 bases are shared with TRBD1. Looked up from germline, CDR1 is SGHRS and CDR2 is YFSETQ. The CDR3 covers 13 residues. Trimming took 3 bases from V and 11 from J; bases not matched to a gene: 8. In DNA, the CDR3 is TGCGCCAGCAGCTCGTGGACAGGAGAGTCCCAGCATTTT. It codes for CASSSWTGESQHF.